This T cell receptor (beta chain) came from a study of T cell repertoires in cytomegalovirus infection. Whole-study findings and limits: Frequencies of public TCR beta families were cumulated, and this identified carriers of CMV plus the relevant HLA.

The CDR3 is 15 residues long. With V trimmed by 4 bases and J by 6 bases, 7 bases remained unmatched. In germline, CDR1 is SGHDN, CDR2 FVKESK. About this clonotype: Its target is unknown.

Each CDR3 protein is one row after TCRdb ran MiXCR on the reads. This repertoire shows hundreds of thousands of distinct CDR3 sequences, approximately 29% found once; its top ten account for 12%. The chain uses TRBV14 and TRBJ1-1; TRBD1 aligns across 11 bases. The clonotype originates from a human donor in good health (CMV status not recorded). Some clones in this sample may be carry-over from other donors' samples. Sequenced material: cultured CD8+ T cells from PBMCs, taken from culture after CMV antigen stimulation. This CDR3 reads CASSLWGQGVPEAFF. The CDR3 nucleotides read TGTGCCAGCAGCCTCTGGGGACAGGGGGTCCCTGAAGCTTTCTTT. Looking up the rest from reference TRBV14 and TRBJ1-1 gives the full variable domain: EAGVTQFPSHSVIEKGQTVTLRCDPISGHDNLYWYRRVMGKEIKFLLHFVKESKQDESGMPNNRFLAERTGGTYSTLKVQPAELEDSGVYFCASSLWGQGVPEAFFGQGTRLTVV.